This T cell receptor beta chain derives from a study of T cells in Graves' hyperthyroidism and ophthalmopathy. This clonotype has more than one count but fewer than ten. This CDR3 contains 15 residues. Germline CDR1 and CDR2: SGHTA and FQGTGA. Trimming shortened V by 2 bases and J by 3 bases, and 11 bases separated the two germline ends. Regions amplified from RNA transcripts were the TCR beta CDR3 regions. Initially, a first-round RT-PCR of the TCR CDR3 employed the HTBI primer set. One entry per CDR3 protein, called by TCRdb with MiXCR from the multiplex PCR reads. The data contain 400,000 to 600,000 distinct CDR3 sequences, around 16% of them singletons.

The chain joins TRBV7-3 to TRBJ1-5; possibly TRBD1 for D (5 bases). Sequencing input: blood. The receptor's source is a woman aged 25 to 39 with Graves' ophthalmopathy. The CDR3 region is CASSLVPGLNQPQHF. The DNA of the CDR3 is TGTGCCAGCAGCTTAGTCCCAGGGCTCAATCAGCCCCAGCATTTT.